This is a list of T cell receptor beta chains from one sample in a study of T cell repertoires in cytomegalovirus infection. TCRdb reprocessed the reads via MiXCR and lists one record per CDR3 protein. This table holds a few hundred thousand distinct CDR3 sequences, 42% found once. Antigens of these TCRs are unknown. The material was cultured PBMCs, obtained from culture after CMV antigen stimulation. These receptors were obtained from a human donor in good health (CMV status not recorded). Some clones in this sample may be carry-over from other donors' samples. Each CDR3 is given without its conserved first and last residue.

cdr3_aa: ASSLSPRNNYGYT
v_call: TRBV5-3

cdr3_aa: ASSAGSSYEQY
v_call: TRBV7-2

cdr3_aa: ASSPDGYYGYT
v_call: TRBV7-2

cdr3_aa: ASSLGGPSNTEAF
v_call: TRBV7-2

cdr3_aa: AIKADGGYGYT
v_call: TRBV10-3

cdr3_aa: ASSDSGRAQETQY
v_call: TRBV9

cdr3_aa: ASSLFGESSYNSPLH
v_call: TRBV28

cdr3_aa: ASSSWDSLNEKLF
v_call: TRBV7-9

cdr3_aa: ASSSTTGGNKPQH
v_call: TRBV18

cdr3_aa: ASSYLLAEPNTEAF
v_call: TRBV6-6

cdr3_aa: ATSTWEEFQPQH
v_call: TRBV15

cdr3_aa: SASGVAGSTTDTQY
v_call: TRBV20-1

cdr3_aa: ASSFLGLNSNQPQH
v_call: TRBV12-3/TRBV12-4

cdr3_aa: ASGAHYEQY
v_call: TRBV27

cdr3_aa: ASSGGTSGRRLQF
v_call: TRBV2

cdr3_aa: ASSRLGINIQY
v_call: TRBV11-1

cdr3_aa: ASRKIAGVEQY
v_call: TRBV6-2/TRBV6-3

cdr3_aa: ASRAQAPGTQY
v_call: TRBV19

cdr3_aa: ASSNRWFSGTGNTEAF
v_call: TRBV12-3/TRBV12-4

cdr3_aa: ASSLGPQRQTQY
v_call: TRBV7-2

cdr3_aa: ASSLAQGRLAYNEQF
v_call: TRBV7-9

cdr3_aa: ASSSPSAGDTQY
v_call: TRBV7-6

cdr3_aa: ASMVEGSSYSGNTIY
v_call: TRBV6-5

cdr3_aa: ASSENYNYGYT
v_call: TRBV6-1

cdr3_aa: ASSLAHGQAIQY
v_call: TRBV5-5

cdr3_aa: ASSYIAGTAYEQY
v_call: TRBV6-2/TRBV6-3

cdr3_aa: ASSTQGLGDTQY
v_call: TRBV7-2

cdr3_aa: ASSYPGLGNEQF
v_call: TRBV6-1

cdr3_aa: ASSFGAPGDSPLH
v_call: TRBV7-2